This passage covers 30 T cell receptor beta chains from one sample sequenced in a study of metastatic and nonmetastatic thyroid tumors. Patients had received no treatment of any kind before thyroid surgery. TCRdb used MiXCR to call clones anew from the PCR reads. The data show 60,000 or so clones, with under 30% seen just once and 15% held by the top ten. Material for sequencing was blood. These receptors were taken from a female donor with papillary thyroid cancer or a benign thyroid nodule (not recorded which). Some clones in this sample may be carry-over from other donors' samples.

This clone has only a few counts. V usage is TRBV2 and J usage is TRBJ2-2; 7 nucleotides line up with TRBD2. Germline-derived CDR1 and CDR2 are SNHLY and FYNNEI. Trimming took 3 bases from V and 1 from J; bases not matched to a gene: 2. The CDR3 runs 15 residues. The CDR3 loop is CASSDPSGNTGELFF. The CDR3 nucleotides are TGTGCCAGCAGTGATCCTAGCGGGAACACCGGGGAGCTGTTTTTT.

Of note for this clone: Its ends do not fully match the called genes, so a read error is possible. The chain carries TRBV18 and TRBJ2-7, with 9 nucleotides matching TRBD1. Looked up from germline, CDR1 is KGHSH and CDR2 is LQKENI. This CDR3 is built from 15 residues. This CDR3 reads CASSPATGGGATPSF. The CDR3 nucleotides are TGTGCCAGCTCACCAGCGACAGGGGGAGGAGCCACCCCTTCCTTC.

CDR3 DNA sequence: TGTGCCAGTAGTATAACACGCTCTGGGGCCAACGTCCTGACTTTC. Amino acids: CASSITRSGANVLTF. The rearrangement uses TRBV19 and TRBJ2-6; D is ambiguous. In germline, CDR1 is LNHDA, CDR2 SQIVND (reference sequence). Trimming left V 2 bases short and J 0 bases short, with 5 bases between. This CDR3 contains 15 residues.

J is TRBJ1-5 and V is TRBV28; D may be TRBD1 (5 bases). There are 13 residues in the CDR3. The germline gives CDR1 MDHEN, CDR2 SYDVKM. V was trimmed by 6 bases and J by 6 bases, leaving 12 bases between them. CDR3 amino acids: CASRLRVAQPQHF. CDR3 bases: TGTGCCAGCAGACTCAGGGTAGCTCAGCCCCAGCATTTT.

This clone was recorded many times. The chain couples TRBV7-8 to TRBJ2-2; D is possibly TRBD1 (5 bases). V was pared by 5 bases and J by 6 bases, with 16 bases between. Germline CDR1 is SGHVS and CDR2 is FQNEAQ. The CDR3 is 15 residues long. The CDR3 here is CASSHPYQGSGELFF. In nucleotides, the CDR3 is TGTGCCAGCAGCCACCCGTACCAGGGCTCCGGGGAGCTGTTTTTT.

The V and J genes are TRBV4-1 and TRBJ2-5; D unclear. Germline values: CDR1 MGHRA, CDR2 YSYEKL. This CDR3 is 13 amino acids long. V was pared by 8 bases and J by 0 bases, with 10 bases between. CDR3 in amino acids: CASGRNYQETQYF. The CDR3 DNA reads as TGCGCCAGCGGTCGGAATTACCAAGAGACCCAGTACTTC.

The chain recombines TRBV6-1 with TRBJ2-7; 12 bases are a match to TRBD2. V trimming: 6 bases; J trimming: 5 bases; junction bases outside the gene matches: 11. Germline CDR1 and CDR2: MNHNS and SASEGT. CDR3 length equals 16 residues. The CDR3 coding sequence is TGTGCCAGCAGCCGATCACTAGCGGGAGGTAGCCACGAGCAGTACTTC. Its translation: CASSRSLAGGSHEQYF.

J is TRBJ2-7 and V is TRBV12-3 or TRBV12-4, with 10 bases matching TRBD1. V shed 5 bases and J 9 bases; nucleotides not matched to a gene: 10. The CDR3 has 14 residues. CDR3 residues: CASSTVDRGLVQYF. In nucleotides, the CDR3 is TGTGCCAGCAGTACCGTCGACAGGGGGCTGGTGCAGTACTTC.

This clone was detected only a few times. The V call is TRBV6-1, the J call TRBJ1-1; D is ambiguous. CDR1 and CDR2 (germline): MNHNS, SASEGT. V gave up 8 bases and J gave up 7 bases, with 11 bases separating them. This CDR3 has 11 residues. Here the CDR3 DNA reads TGTGCCAGCCCCGGGTGTATTGAAGCTTTCTTT. The encoded protein is CASPGCIEAFF.

This clone was counted between two and nine times. The chain couples TRBV19 to TRBJ1-4, with a possible D match to TRBD1 (5 bases). With 5 bases removed from V and 2 bases from J, the gap between germline ends came to 9 bases. The CDR3 spans 14 residues. Germline CDR1 and CDR2: LNHDA and SQIVND (reference sequence). The chain's CDR3 is CASSYRDTNEKLFF. The CDR3 DNA reads TGTGCCAGTAGTTACCGGGACACTAATGAAAAACTGTTTTTT.

This clone was observed many times. The genes are TRBV5-4 and TRBJ1-1; 7 bases agree with TRBD1. The CDR3 has 16 residues. After removal of 3 bases from V and 0 bases from J, the junction contained 8 bases not matched to a gene. The germline V gene encodes CDR1 SGHNT and CDR2 YYREEE (reference sequence). CDR3 amino acids: CASSSGPGQMNTEAFF. The CDR3 nucleotides are TGTGCCAGCAGCTCAGGTCCGGGACAGATGAACACTGAAGCTTTCTTT.

In its sample, this clone is medium-sized. The chain employs TRBV6-1 and TRBJ2-5; TRBD2 matches 13 bases. Germline V CDR1 and CDR2: MNHNS, SASEGT. CDR3 length equals 15 residues. Trimming removed 7 bases from V and 3 bases from J; junction bases left unmatched: 5. Here the CDR3 DNA reads TGTGCCAGCACCCTTGGGACTAGCGGGGAAGAGACCCAGTACTTC. It encodes CASTLGTSGEETQYF.

In this sample, this clone turned up a few times. The genes are TRBV7-6 and TRBJ2-5; 8 positions match TRBD1. The V gene end was trimmed by 7 bases and the J gene end by 0 bases; junction bases not matched to a gene: 7. This CDR3 has 15 amino acids. Germline V gives CDR1 SGHVS, CDR2 FNYEAQ. As DNA, the CDR3 is TGTGCCAGCACCCCCTGGACAGGGAACCAAGAGACCCAGTACTTC. Translating gives CASTPWTGNQETQYF.

For the CDR3, the DNA is TGTGCCAGCAGTAATACTGGAAAACTGTTTTTT. Translating it yields CASSNTGKLFF. The J gene is TRBJ1-4, the V gene TRBV6-1; D is unclear. The CDR3 contains 11 residues. Trimming took 5 bases from V and 10 from J, leaving 8 bases between them. Germline V CDR1 and CDR2: MNHNS, SASEGT.

In regard to this clone: The identical CDR3 is also encoded by other nucleotide sequences in the sample. The gene calls are TRBV2 and TRBJ1-1; 7 nucleotides align to TRBD1. The trim removed 7 bases at V and 14 bases at J, leaving 16 bases unmatched. The CDR3 sequence is 13 residues long. Germline assignment: CDR1 SNHLY and CDR2 FYNNEI. The CDR3 coding sequence is TGTGCCAGCAACCGAGGGCCTACAGGGGACGCATTCTTT. Translating gives CASNRGPTGDAFF.

A word on this clone: The sample contains more than one DNA sequence encoding this CDR3. The genes are TRBV6-2 or TRBV6-3 and TRBJ2-1, with 10 bases aligning to TRBD2. This CDR3 is built from 16 residues. Trimming cost V 0 bases and J 5 bases; bases outside gene matches: 4. CDR1 MNHEY and CDR2 SVGEGT come from the germline V gene. In DNA form, the CDR3 reads TGTGCCAGCAGTTACTCTCTAGCGGGGGTTAACAATGAGCAGTTCTTC. It encodes CASSYSLAGVNNEQFF.

The chain links TRBV12-3 or TRBV12-4 to TRBJ1-5; the D is unclear. V lost 2 bases and J lost 11, with 7 bases in between. This CDR3 region has 11 residues. The CDR3 DNA is TGTGCCAGCAGTTTAAGGCGGTCCCAGCATTTT. This sequence encodes CASSLRRSQHF.

This clone turned up a few times. The genes are TRBV28 and TRBJ2-1; possible D gene TRBD2, 6 bases. This CDR3 comprises 17 residues. V was cut by 3 bases and J by 0 bases, with 15 bases left in between. Germline lookup yields CDR1 MDHEN and CDR2 SYDVKM. CDR3 amino acids: CASSFKAGRSSYNEQFF. As DNA, the CDR3 is TGTGCCAGCAGTTTTAAGGCGGGACGTAGCTCCTACAATGAGCAGTTCTTC.

Sample share makes this clone medium-sized (0.01 to 0.1%). V usage is TRBV10-3 and J usage is TRBJ1-5, with 8 bases fitting TRBD1. The V and J ends lost 7 bases and 5 bases, in that order; junction bases with no gene match: 10. This CDR3 has 15 amino acids. Germline CDR1 ENHRY, CDR2 SYGVKD. The CDR3 DNA sequence: TGTGCCATCAACAACGGACAGGGTCAGGATCAGCCCCAGCATTTT. It encodes CAINNGQGQDQPQHF.

CDR3 bases: TGTGCCAGCAGGAAGGGTCCGGATCAGCCCCAGCATTTT. This codes for CASRKGPDQPQHF. This chain connects TRBV7-2 to TRBJ1-5, with D unresolved. There are 13 residues in the CDR3. CDR1 is SGHTA and CDR2 is FQGNSA in the germline V gene. The V gene lost 6 bases and the J gene lost 5 bases, with 11 bases spanning the gap.

The chain has TRBV19 and TRBJ2-7, with D possibly matching TRBD1 (7 bases). CDR3 length: 14 amino acids. V was shortened by 5 bases and J by 2 bases, with 13 bases between the two germline ends. The germline V gene encodes CDR1 LNHDA and CDR2 SQIVND (reference sequence). The CDR3 sequence: CASSAGQPAYEQYF. The CDR3 DNA reads as TGTGCCAGTAGTGCGGGACAGCCCGCCTACGAGCAGTACTTC.

The table lists this clone with a few counts. The J gene is TRBJ2-3, the V gene TRBV12-3 or TRBV12-4; 10 positions agree with TRBD2. V trimming: 10 bases; J trimming: 1 base; junction bases outside the gene matches: 5. The CDR3 sequence is 14 residues long. In DNA form, the CDR3 reads TGTGCCACAGGAGCGGGGGGGGGCACAGATACGCAGTATTTT. Translated: CATGAGGGTDTQYF.

To note about this clone: Since a much larger clone is just one base distant, this may be a read error. V and J are TRBV19 and TRBJ2-1; possible D gene TRBD2, 5 bases. Trimming pared 3 bases from V and 0 bases from J, leaving 6 bases between. This CDR3 is built from 14 residues. Germline-derived CDR1 and CDR2 are LNHDA and SQIVND (reference sequence). The CDR3 loop reads CASSMGSSYNEQFF. Written as DNA, the CDR3 is TGTGCCAGTAGTATGGGGAGCTCCTACAATGAGCAGTTCTTC.

This clone came up many times. The chain is built from TRBV7-9 and TRBJ2-7, with 7 bases that match TRBD1. Germline trimming cut 2 bases from V and 1 base from J; bases unmatched to any gene: 8. The CDR3 is made up of 16 amino acids. Germline-derived CDR1 and CDR2 are SEHNR and FQNEAQ (reference sequence). The CDR3 nucleotides read TGTGCCAGCAGCTTAAAAGGGACAGCCTCATCCTACGAGCAGTACTTC. Protein sequence: CASSLKGTASSYEQYF.

This chain uses TRBV10-3 with TRBJ2-1, with TRBD1 matching over 7 bases. The CDR3 has 14 amino acids. Germline lookup yields CDR1 ENHRY and CDR2 SYGVKD. The J segment lost 6 bases and the V segment lost 6 bases, leaving 8 bases of the junction unmatched. CDR3 sequence reads: CAIRGQSLGNEQFF. As DNA, the CDR3 is TGTGCCATCAGGGGACAGTCTTTAGGCAATGAGCAGTTCTTC.

The chain employs TRBV6-1 and TRBJ2-7; D is perhaps TRBD1 (5 bases). The germline CDR1 and CDR2 sequences are MNHNS and SASEGT. The V end was cut by 0 bases, the J end by 3 bases, with 12 bases between. There are 15 residues in the CDR3. This CDR3 is CASSEAVERGYEQYF. CDR3 DNA: TGTGCCAGCAGTGAAGCCGTCGAAAGGGGCTACGAGCAGTACTTC.

This clone was counted ten times or more. The rearrangement links TRBV28 to TRBJ2-2, with 8 nucleotides matching TRBD1. CDR3 length: 15 amino acids. V trimming: 3 bases; J trimming: 3 bases; junction bases outside the gene matches: 3. The germline V gene encodes CDR1 MDHEN and CDR2 SYDVKM. CDR3 sequence reads: CASSFLQGDTGELFF. The CDR3 bases are TGTGCCAGCAGTTTCTTACAGGGGGACACCGGGGAGCTGTTTTTT.

This clone has a count of ten or more. The rearrangement joins TRBV6-6 to TRBJ2-1; no firm D call. Per germline, CDR1 MNHNY and CDR2 SVGAGI (reference sequence). There are 13 residues in the CDR3. Trimming removed 2 bases from V and 6 bases from J, with 8 bases in between. CDR3 in DNA: TGTGCCAGCAGTTACGGTCTTGTCAATGAGCAGTTCTTC. Translation: CASSYGLVNEQFF.

This clone was counted a few times. This chain joins TRBV11-3 and TRBJ1-2, with 7 bases aligning to TRBD1. Germline-derived CDR1 and CDR2 are SGHNT and YENEEA. This CDR3 contains 13 residues. J gave up 5 bases and V 2 bases, and 2 bases lay outside the gene matches. The CDR3 loop is CASSLRQGYGYTF. CDR3 DNA sequence: TGTGCCAGCAGCTTAAGACAGGGTTATGGCTACACCTTC.

This clone ranks as medium-sized. CDR3 sequence: CASSLTGTDYGYTF. The CDR3 DNA reads as TGTGCCAGCAGCTTAACAGGGACGGACTATGGCTACACCTTC. V gene TRBV7-2 combines with J gene TRBJ1-2; TRBD1 might be the D (6 bases). This CDR3 contains 14 residues. CDR1 is SGHTA, CDR2 FQGNSA, per germline. Deletions cut 2 bases from V and 3 bases from J, with 10 bases between.